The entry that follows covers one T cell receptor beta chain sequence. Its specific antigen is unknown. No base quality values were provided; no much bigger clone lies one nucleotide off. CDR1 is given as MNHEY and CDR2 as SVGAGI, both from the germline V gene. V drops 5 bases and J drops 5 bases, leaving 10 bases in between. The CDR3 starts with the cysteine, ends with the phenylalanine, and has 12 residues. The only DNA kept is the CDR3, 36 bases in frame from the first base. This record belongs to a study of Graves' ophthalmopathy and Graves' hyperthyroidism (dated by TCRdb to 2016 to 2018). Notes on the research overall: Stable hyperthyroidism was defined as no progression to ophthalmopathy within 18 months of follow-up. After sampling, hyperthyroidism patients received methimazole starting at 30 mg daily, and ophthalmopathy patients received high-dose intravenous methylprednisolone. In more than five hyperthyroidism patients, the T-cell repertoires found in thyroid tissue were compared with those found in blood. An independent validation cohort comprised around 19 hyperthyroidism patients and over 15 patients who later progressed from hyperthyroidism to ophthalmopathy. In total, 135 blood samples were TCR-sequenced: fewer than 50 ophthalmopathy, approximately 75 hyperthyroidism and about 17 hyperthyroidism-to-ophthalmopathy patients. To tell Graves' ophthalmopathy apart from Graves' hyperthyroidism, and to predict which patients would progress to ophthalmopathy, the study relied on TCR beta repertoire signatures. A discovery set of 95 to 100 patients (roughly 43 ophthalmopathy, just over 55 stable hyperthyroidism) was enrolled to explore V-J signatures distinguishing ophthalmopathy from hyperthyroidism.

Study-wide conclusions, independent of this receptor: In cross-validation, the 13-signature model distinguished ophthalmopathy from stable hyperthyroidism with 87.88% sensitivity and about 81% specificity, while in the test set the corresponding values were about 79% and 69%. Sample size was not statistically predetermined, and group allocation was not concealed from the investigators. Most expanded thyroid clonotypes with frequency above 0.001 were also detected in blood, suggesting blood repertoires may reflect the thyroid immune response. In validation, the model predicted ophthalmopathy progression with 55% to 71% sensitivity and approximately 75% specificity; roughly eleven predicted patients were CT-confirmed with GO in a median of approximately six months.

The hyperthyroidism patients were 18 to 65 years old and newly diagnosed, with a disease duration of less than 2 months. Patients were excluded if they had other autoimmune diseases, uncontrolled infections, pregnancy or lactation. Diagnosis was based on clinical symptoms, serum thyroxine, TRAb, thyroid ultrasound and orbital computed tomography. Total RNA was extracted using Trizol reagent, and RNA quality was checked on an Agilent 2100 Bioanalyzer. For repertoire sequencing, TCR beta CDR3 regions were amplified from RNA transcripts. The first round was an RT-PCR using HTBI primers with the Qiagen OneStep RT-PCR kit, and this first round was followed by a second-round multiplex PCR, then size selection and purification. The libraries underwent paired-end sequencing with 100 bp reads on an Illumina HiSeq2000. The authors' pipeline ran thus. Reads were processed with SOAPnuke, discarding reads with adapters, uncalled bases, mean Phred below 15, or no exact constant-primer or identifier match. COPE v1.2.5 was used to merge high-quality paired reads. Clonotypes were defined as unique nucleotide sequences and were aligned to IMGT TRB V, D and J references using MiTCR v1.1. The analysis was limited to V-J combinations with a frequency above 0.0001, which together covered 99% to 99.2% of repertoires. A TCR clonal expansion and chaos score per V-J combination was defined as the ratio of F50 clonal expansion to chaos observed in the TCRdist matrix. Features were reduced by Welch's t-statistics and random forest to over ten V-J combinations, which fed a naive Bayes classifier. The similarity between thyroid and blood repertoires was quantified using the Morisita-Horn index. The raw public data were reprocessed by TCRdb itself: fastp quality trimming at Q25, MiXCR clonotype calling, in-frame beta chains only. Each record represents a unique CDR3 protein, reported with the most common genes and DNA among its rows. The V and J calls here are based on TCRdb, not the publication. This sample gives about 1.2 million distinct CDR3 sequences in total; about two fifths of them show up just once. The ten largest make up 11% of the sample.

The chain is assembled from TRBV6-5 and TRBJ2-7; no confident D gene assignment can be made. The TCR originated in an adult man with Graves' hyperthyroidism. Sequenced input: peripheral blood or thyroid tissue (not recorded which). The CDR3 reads CASSRSLNEQYF. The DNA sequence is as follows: TGTGCCAGCAGTCGTAGCTTGAACGAGCAGTACTTC.